These T cell receptor beta chains were read from a single sample in a study of T cells after yellow fever vaccination. TCRdb analysed the 5' RACE reads with MiXCR anew, one entry per CDR3 protein. This sample has tens of thousands of distinct CDR3 sequences, with 4.5% found just once. Specimen: PBMCs, either bulk or a sorted T-cell subset (CD4+, CD8+, memory, or dextramer-sorted; not recorded which), collected on the day of the yellow fever booster vaccination. The receptor source for this set is a young man who received the YFV17D yellow fever vaccine. The conserved cysteine and the conserved F or W are not part of the CDR3 here.

J gene,V gene,CDR3 protein
TRBJ2-7,TRBV2,ASEGTASYEQY
TRBJ1-6,TRBV5-1,ASSQTGVGPGSPLH
TRBJ2-1,TRBV5-1,ASSLLQGLYNEQF
TRBJ1-2,TRBV7-9,ASSLRQGPGYT
TRBJ2-5,TRBV5-1,ASSQGQFQETQY
TRBJ2-7,TRBV7-3,ASSTQSSYEQY
TRBJ2-7,TRBV12-2,ASRLVETGPYEQY
TRBJ2-1,TRBV4-1,ASSQDSSRTDFWEQF
TRBJ2-3,TRBV10-3,AITRTSSTDTQY
TRBJ1-5,TRBV30,AWSVIRDSSTSSNQPQH
TRBJ2-3,TRBV20-1,SARIPLGPTDTQY
TRBJ2-5,TRBV7-2,ASSLSLAGAETQY
TRBJ2-5,TRBV12-3/TRBV12-4,ASSFASGGGETQY
TRBJ2-7,TRBV20-1,SARGGLAGEAGY
TRBJ2-3,TRBV4-3,ASSQFPRRGHTDTQY
TRBJ2-5,TRBV6-2/TRBV6-3,ASSYEGGVETQY
TRBJ2-3,TRBV10-1,ASSESSGQYTDTQY
TRBJ2-1,TRBV4-3,ASGPLGQGGNEQF
TRBJ1-5,TRBV6-5,ASSLRAERPQH
TRBJ1-5,TRBV3-1,ASSQAPGPGGDQPQH
TRBJ2-3,TRBV29-1,SVEVSGPDTQY
TRBJ2-2,TRBV6-1,ASNSRGGFNTGELF
TRBJ2-1,TRBV4-3,ASSPGSSSYNEQF
TRBJ2-4,TRBV9,ASGPGIENIQY
TRBJ2-7,TRBV7-3,ASSLVGSAEQY
TRBJ1-1,TRBV5-1,ASSLQGFPDTEAF
TRBJ1-1,TRBV5-1,ASSLSWAQGTEAF
TRBJ1-1,TRBV28,ASSPIMGGMNTEAF
TRBJ2-5,TRBV7-8,ASSPGLGTSGRETQY
TRBJ1-4,TRBV7-2,ASSPGTGNEKLF
TRBJ1-1,TRBV6-5,ASSYSGTQNTEAF
TRBJ2-7,TRBV6-2/TRBV6-3,ASSYGGLIMEQY
TRBJ2-7,TRBV20-1,SASWGTGTPQQY
TRBJ2-1,TRBV27,ASSLLAPKWGEQF
TRBJ1-5,TRBV20-1,SARRGGGNQPQH
TRBJ2-1,TRBV4-3,ASSQDFPGRNYNEQF
TRBJ1-4,TRBV29-1,SVRGGGEKLF
TRBJ2-1,TRBV7-3,ASSPQGDRGLDEQF
TRBJ2-7,TRBV11-2,ASSPRKGREPYEQY
TRBJ2-3,TRBV7-6,ASSSWTSGGDTQY
TRBJ2-1,TRBV13,ASSARDRRNEQF
TRBJ2-5,TRBV5-1,ASSLAFPIQETQY
TRBJ2-7,TRBV5-4,ASSLPGTGTYEQY
TRBJ2-2,TRBV12-3/TRBV12-4,ASSLSGVVTGELF
TRBJ2-3,TRBV5-1,ASTPAAGVADTQY
TRBJ2-2,TRBV27,ASSRLGSNTGELF
TRBJ1-2,TRBV7-6,ASSPGGTYGYT
TRBJ1-6,TRBV20-1,SAPTGGINSPLH
TRBJ1-1,TRBV29-1,SVQSQPLNTEAF
TRBJ2-1,TRBV20-1,SSPDRVGDEQF
TRBJ1-4,TRBV20-1,SARGWSELQGTSTNEKLF
TRBJ2-3,TRBV5-5,ASSLSGQGGTDTQY
TRBJ1-2,TRBV20-1,SANLLRAGGYGYT
TRBJ2-7,TRBV29-1,SVLRDFSEQY
TRBJ2-1,TRBV18,ASSPQVPASADEQF
TRBJ2-3,TRBV24-1,ATQGEADTQY
TRBJ2-1,TRBV5-1,ASRPGGGSSYNEQF
TRBJ1-4,TRBV7-2,ASSSFQGEKLF
TRBJ2-5,TRBV12-3/TRBV12-4,ASSREETQY
TRBJ2-7,TRBV29-1,SVEPGENYEQY